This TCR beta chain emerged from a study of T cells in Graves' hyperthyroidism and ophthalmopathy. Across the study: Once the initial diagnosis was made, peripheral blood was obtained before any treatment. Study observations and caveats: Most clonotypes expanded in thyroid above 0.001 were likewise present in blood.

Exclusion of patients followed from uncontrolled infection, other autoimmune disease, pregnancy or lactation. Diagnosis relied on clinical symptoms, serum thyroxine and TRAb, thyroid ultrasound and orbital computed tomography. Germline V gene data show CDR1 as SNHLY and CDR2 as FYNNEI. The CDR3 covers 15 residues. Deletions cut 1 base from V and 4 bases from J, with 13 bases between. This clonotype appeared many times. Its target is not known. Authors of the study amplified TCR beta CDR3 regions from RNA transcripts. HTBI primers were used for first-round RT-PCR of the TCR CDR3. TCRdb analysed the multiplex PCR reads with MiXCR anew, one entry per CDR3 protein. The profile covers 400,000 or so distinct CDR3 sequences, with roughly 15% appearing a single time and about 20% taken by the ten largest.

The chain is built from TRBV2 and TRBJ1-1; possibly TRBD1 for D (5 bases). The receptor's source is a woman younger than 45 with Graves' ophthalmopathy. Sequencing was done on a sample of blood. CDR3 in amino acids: CASSEVKGLPTEAFF. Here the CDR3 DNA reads TGTGCCAGCAGTGAAGTCAAGGGACTACCCACTGAAGCTTTCTTT.